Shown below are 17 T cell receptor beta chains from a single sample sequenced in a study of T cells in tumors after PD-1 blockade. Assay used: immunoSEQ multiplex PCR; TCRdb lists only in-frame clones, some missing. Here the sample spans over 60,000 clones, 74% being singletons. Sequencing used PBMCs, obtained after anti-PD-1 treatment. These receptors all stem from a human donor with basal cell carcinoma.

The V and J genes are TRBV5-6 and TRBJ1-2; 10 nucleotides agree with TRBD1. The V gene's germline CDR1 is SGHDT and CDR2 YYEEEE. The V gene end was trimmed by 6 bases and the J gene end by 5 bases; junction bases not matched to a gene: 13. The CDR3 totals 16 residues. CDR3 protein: CASTGGTGAPPYGYTF. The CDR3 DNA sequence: TGTGCCAGCACCGGGGGGACAGGGGCCCCCCCGTATGGCTACACCTTC.

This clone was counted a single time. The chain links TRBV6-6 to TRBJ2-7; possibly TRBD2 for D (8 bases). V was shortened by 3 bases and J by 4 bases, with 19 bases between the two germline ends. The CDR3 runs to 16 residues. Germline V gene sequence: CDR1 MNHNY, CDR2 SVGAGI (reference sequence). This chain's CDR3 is CASSYSGGAGGYEQYF. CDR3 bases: TGTGCCAGCAGTTATTCGGGGGGGGCAGGGGGATACGAGCAGTACTTC.

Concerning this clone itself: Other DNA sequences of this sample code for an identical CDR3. The CDR3 loop is CASSRPYNEQFF. CDR3 coding DNA: TGTGCCAGCAGTCGGCCCTACAATGAGCAGTTCTTC. The chain couples TRBV6-6 to TRBJ2-1, with unresolved D. The CDR3 loop spans 12 amino acids. Germline V lookup: CDR1 MNHNY, CDR2 SVGAGI (reference sequence). V shed 5 bases and J shed 2 bases, with 4 bases lying between them.

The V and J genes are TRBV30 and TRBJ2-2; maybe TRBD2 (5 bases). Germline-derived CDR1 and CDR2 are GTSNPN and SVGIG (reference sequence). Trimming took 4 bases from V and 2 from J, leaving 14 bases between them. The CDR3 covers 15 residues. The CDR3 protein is CAWTPGEGNTGELFF. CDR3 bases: TGTGCCTGGACCCCCGGAGAGGGAAACACCGGGGAGCTGTTTTTT.

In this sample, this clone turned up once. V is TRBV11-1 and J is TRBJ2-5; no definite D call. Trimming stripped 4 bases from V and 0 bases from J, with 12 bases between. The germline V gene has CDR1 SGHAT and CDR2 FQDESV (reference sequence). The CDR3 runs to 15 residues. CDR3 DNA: TGTGCCAGCAGCTCCCGACTCGCGTACCAAGAGACCCAGTACTTC. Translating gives CASSSRLAYQETQYF.

The CDR3 is CASSLDKRTTSYQETQYF. The CDR3 DNA follows: TGTGCCAGCAGCTTAGATAAACGTACTACCTCGTACCAAGAGACCCAGTACTTC. The genes are TRBV11-3 and TRBJ2-5; D remains ambiguous. The CDR3 spans 18 residues. Per the germline V gene, CDR1 is SGHNT and CDR2 is YENEEA. Trimming took off 0 bases at V and 0 bases at J, with 17 bases between the two ends. Supplemented by reference TRBV11-3 and TRBJ2-5, the full variable domain reads EAGVVQSPRYKIIEKKQPVAFWCNPISGHNTLYWYLQNLGQGPELLIRYENEEAVDDSQLPKDRFSAERLKGVDSTLKIQPAELGDSAVYLCASSLDKRTTSYQETQYFGPGTRLLVL.

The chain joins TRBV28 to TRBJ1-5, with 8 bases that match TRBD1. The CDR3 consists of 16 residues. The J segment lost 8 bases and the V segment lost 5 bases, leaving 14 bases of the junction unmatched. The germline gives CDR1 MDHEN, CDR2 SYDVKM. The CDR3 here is CASSTTTGTGGKPQHF. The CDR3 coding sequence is TGTGCCAGCAGTACGACCACCGGGACAGGAGGAAAGCCCCAGCATTTT.

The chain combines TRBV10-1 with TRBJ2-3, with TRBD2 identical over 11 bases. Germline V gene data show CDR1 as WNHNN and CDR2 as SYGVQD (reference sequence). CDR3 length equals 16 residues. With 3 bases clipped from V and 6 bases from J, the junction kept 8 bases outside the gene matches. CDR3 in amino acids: CASSELTSGGWDTQYF. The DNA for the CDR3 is TGCGCCAGCAGTGAACTAACTAGCGGGGGCTGGGATACGCAGTATTTT.

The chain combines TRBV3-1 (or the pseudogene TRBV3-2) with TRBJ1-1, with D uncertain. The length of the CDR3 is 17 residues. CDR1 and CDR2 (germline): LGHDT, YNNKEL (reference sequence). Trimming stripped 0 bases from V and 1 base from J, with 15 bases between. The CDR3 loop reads CASSQEPVGWGNTEAFF. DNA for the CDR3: TGTGCCAGCAGCCAAGAGCCGGTAGGGTGGGGGAACACTGAAGCTTTCTTT.

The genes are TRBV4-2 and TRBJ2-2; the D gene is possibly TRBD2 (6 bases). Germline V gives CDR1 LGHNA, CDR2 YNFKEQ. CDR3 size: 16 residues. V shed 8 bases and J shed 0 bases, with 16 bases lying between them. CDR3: CASGLITGANTGELFF. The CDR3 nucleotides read TGTGCCAGCGGGCTAATAACGGGGGCGAACACCGGGGAGCTGTTTTTT.

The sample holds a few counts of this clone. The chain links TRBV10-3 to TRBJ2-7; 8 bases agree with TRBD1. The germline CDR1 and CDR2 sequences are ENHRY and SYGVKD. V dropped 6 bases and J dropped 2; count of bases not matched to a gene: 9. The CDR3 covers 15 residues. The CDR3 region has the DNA TGTGCCATCAGCCTAGACAGGGGCCTGCCCTACGAGCAGTACTTC. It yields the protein CAISLDRGLPYEQYF.

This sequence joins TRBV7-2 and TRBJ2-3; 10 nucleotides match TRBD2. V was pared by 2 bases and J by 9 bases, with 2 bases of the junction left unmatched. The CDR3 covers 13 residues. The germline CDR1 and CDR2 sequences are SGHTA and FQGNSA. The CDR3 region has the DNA TGTGCCAGCAGCTTAAGCGGGGGGGAAACGCAGTATTTT. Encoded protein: CASSLSGGETQYF.

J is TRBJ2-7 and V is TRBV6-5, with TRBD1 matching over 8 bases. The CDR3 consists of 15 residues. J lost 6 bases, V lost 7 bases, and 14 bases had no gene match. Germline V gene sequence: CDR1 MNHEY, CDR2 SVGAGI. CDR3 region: CASTGPGGPRSEQYF. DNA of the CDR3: TGTGCCAGCACCGGACCAGGGGGCCCTAGGTCCGAGCAGTACTTC.

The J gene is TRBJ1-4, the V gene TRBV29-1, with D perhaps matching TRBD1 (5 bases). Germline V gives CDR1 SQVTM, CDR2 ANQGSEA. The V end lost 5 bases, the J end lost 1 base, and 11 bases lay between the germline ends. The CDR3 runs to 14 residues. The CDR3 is CSVHAGGTNEKLFF. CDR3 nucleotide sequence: TGCAGCGTTCACGCGGGGGGAACTAATGAAAAACTGTTTTTT.

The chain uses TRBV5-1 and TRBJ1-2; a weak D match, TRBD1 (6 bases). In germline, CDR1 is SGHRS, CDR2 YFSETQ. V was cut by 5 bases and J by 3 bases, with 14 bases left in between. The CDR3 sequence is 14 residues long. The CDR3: CASRDSPSDYGYTF. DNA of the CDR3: TGCGCCAGCAGGGACAGCCCTTCGGACTATGGCTACACCTTC.

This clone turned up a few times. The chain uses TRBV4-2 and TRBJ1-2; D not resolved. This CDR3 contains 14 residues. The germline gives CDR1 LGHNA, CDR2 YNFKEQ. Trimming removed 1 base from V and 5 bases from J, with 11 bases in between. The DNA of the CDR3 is TGTGCCAGCAGCCAAGGAACGGGCAGATATGGCTACACCTTC. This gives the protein CASSQGTGRYGYTF.

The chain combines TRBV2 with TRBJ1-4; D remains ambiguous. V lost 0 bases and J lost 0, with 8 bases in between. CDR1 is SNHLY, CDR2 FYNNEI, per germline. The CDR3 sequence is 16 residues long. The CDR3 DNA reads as TGTGCCAGCAGTGAAGCGTTGAGGGCAACTAATGAAAAACTGTTTTTT. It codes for CASSEALRATNEKLFF.